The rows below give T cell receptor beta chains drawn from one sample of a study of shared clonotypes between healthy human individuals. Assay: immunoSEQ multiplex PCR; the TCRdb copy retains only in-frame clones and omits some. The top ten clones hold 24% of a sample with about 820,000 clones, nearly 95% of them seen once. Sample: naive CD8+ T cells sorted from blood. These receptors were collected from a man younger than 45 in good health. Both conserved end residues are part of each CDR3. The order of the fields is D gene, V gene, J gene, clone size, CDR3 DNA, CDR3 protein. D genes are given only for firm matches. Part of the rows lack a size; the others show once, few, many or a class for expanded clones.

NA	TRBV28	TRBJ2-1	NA	TGTGCCACCAGTGGAGGGGGCGAATACAATGAGCAGTTCTTC	CATSGGGEYNEQFF
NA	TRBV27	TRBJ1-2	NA	TGTGCCAGCAGAGCCCCGCTACCCAACTATGGCTACACCTTC	CASRAPLPNYGYTF
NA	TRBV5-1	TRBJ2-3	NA	TGCGCCAGCAGCTCGCGAACCTCGACGGATACGCAGTATTTT	CASSSRTSTDTQYF
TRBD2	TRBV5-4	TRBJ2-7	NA	TGTGCCAGCAGCCGGAGCGGGAGGTACGAGCAGTACTTC	CASSRSGRYEQYF
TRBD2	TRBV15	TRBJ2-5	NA	TGTGCCACCAGCGGGGCAACTAGCGGGAGTAAAAAGACCCAGTACTTC	CATSGATSGSKKTQYF
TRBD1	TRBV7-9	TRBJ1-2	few	TGTGCCAGCAGCCCTGGACAGGGTCATGGCTACACCTTC	CASSPGQGHGYTF
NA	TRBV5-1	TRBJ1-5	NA	TGCGCCAGCCGCCCGGGCGACGGCAATCAGCCCCAGCATTTT	CASRPGDGNQPQHF
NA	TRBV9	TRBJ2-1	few	TGTGCCAGCAGCGCCGACGGGACGAACTACAATGAGCAGTTCTTC	CASSADGTNYNEQFF
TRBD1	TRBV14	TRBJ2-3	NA	TGTGCCAGCAGCCCCTTACGGACAGGGTTTCGGGATACGCAGTATTTT	CASSPLRTGFRDTQYF
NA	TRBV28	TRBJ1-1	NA	TGTGCCAGCAGTTTATCAGGGCCGAACACTGAAGCTTTCTTT	CASSLSGPNTEAFF
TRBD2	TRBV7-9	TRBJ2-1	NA	TGTGCCAGCAGCTTAGGTTTTAGCGGGAGACGCTCCTACAATGAGCAGTTCTTC	CASSLGFSGRRSYNEQFF
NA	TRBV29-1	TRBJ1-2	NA	TGCAGCGTTCGATTACAGGGAGGTGTGTCCGGCTACACCTTC	CSVRLQGGVSGYTF
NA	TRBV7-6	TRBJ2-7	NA	TGTGCCAGCAGCATGGGGTTTCCGATGGGCGAGCAGTACTTC	CASSMGFPMGEQYF
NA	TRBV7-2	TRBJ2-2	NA	TGTGCCAGCAGCCCTCCGGCAGCTACGGACACCGGGGAGCTGTTTTTT	CASSPPAATDTGELFF
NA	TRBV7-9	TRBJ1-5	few	TGTGCCAGCAGCTTAGACAGTAGCAATCAGCCCCAGCATTTT	CASSLDSSNQPQHF
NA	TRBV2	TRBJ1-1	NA	TGTGCCAGCCGAGGGGGTATTGAAGCTTTCTTT	CASRGGIEAFF
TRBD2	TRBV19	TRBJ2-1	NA	TGTGCCAGTAGTTGGTCTAGCGGGAACAATGAGCAGTTCTTC	CASSWSSGNNEQFF
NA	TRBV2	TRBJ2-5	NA	TGTGCCAGCAGCCGAGTGGCTAGCGCAGAGACCCAGTACTTC	CASSRVASAETQYF
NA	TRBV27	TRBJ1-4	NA	TGTGCCAGCAGTTCAAGGGGCGGTTCTCATGTTGAAAAACTGTTTTTT	CASSSRGGSHVEKLFF
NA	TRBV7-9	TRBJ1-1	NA	TGTGCCAGCAGCTTTTTAGGGACTAACACTGAAGCTTTCTTT	CASSFLGTNTEAFF
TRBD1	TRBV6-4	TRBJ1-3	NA	TGTGCCAGCAGTGACTCGAGTTCTCGGACACCCACACCAGGGGGTGGAAACACCATATATTTT	CASSDSSSRTPTPGGGNTIYF
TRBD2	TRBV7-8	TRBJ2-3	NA	TGTGCCAGCAGCTCTTTGGGGGGGACCACAGATACGCAGTATTTT	CASSSLGGTTDTQYF
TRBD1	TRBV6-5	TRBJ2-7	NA	TGTGCCAGCAGTTGGGGGACAGGGGACTACGAGCAGTACTTC	CASSWGTGDYEQYF
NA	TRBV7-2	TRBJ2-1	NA	TGTGCCAGCAGCTTAGGAGAGAGGGGGGACTTGGTTCGGATCTTC	CASSLGERGDLVRIF
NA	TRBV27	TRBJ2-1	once	TGTGCCAGCAGTCCATCTCTGACGGGTGACACTGAGCAGTTCTTC	CASSPSLTGDTEQFF
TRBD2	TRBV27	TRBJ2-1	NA	TGTGCCGCAGCGGGAGGGGGGTATGAGCAGTTCTTC	CAAAGGGYEQFF
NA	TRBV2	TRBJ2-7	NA	TGTGCCAGCAGTGAGCGGGGCACTTACGAGCAGTACTTC	CASSERGTYEQYF
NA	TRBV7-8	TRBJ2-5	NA	TGTGCCAGCAGCTTAGCCCAACTGGAAGAGACCCAGTACTTC	CASSLAQLEETQYF
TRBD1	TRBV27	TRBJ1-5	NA	TGTGCCAGCAGAGCCAGGGGGTTCGATCAGCCCCAGCATTTT	CASRARGFDQPQHF
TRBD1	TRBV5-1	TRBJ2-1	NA	TGCGCCAGCAGCTTGGCGGGCTTTCGGGACAGCCCCTACAATGAGCAGTTCTTC	CASSLAGFRDSPYNEQFF